Each of the 22 T cell receptor beta chains below was sequenced from the same sample in a study of T cells after yellow fever vaccination. One entry per CDR3 protein results from TCRdb running MiXCR on the 5' RACE reads. The sample consists of a few hundred thousand distinct CDR3 sequences, around 4.1% of them appearing once. Specimen: PBMCs, collected 5 days after the yellow fever booster vaccination. The receptors derive from a man between 18 and 35 years old who received the YFV17D yellow fever vaccine.

The chain employs TRBV6-5 and TRBJ1-5; the match to TRBD1 covers 7 bases. CDR3 length equals 14 residues. V gave up 6 bases and J gave up 6 bases; unmatched junction bases: 8. In germline, CDR1 is MNHEY, CDR2 SVGAGI. DNA of the CDR3: TGTGCCAGCAGGCGGGACAGATACAGTCAGCCCCAGCATTTT. Protein product: CASRRDRYSQPQHF.

This chain joins TRBV4-2 and TRBJ1-6, with D maybe TRBD1 (5 bases). Per the germline V gene, CDR1 is LGHNA and CDR2 is YNFKEQ. Trimming shortened V by 3 bases and J by 1 base, and 16 bases separated the two germline ends. This CDR3 spans 18 amino acids. The CDR3 DNA sequence: TGTGCCAGCAGCCAGGGTGGGTCGGGGGGTTCCTATAATTCACCCCTCCACTTT. This sequence encodes CASSQGGSGGSYNSPLHF.

This rearrangement joins TRBV6-2 or TRBV6-3 to TRBJ2-1; 10 bases line up with TRBD2. The germline gives CDR1 MNHEY, CDR2 SVGEGT. This CDR3 spans 14 amino acids. Losses at the gene ends were 8 bases for V and 4 bases for J; bases not matched to a gene: 5. The CDR3 region has the DNA TGTGCCAGCTTCGGGACTAGCGAATACAATGAGCAGTTCTTC. Amino acid sequence: CASFGTSEYNEQFF.

The table lists this clonotype with many counts. V is TRBV12-3 or TRBV12-4 and J is TRBJ1-1; D is perhaps TRBD1 (6 bases). The CDR3 is 13 amino acids. Trimming removed 11 bases at V and 0 bases at J, with 13 bases between. As DNA, the CDR3 is TGTGCCGTTTCCGGGACATTGAACACTGAAGCTTTCTTT. Translation gives CAVSGTLNTEAFF.

This clonotype was detected a few times. The chain links TRBV7-3 to TRBJ2-4, with D perhaps assigned TRBD1 or TRBD2 (6 bases each). V lost 4 bases and J 0 bases, leaving 10 bases between the germline ends. Germline assignment: CDR1 SGHTA and CDR2 FQGTGA. The CDR3 consists of 15 residues. CDR3 loop: CASSSEGGAKNIQYF. CDR3 bases: TGTGCCAGCAGCTCAGAGGGGGGAGCCAAAAACATTCAGTACTTC. The variable domain in full, completed from reference TRBV7-3 and TRBJ2-4, reads GAGVSQTPSNKVTEKGKYVELRCDPISGHTALYWYRQSLGQGPEFLIYFQGTGAADDSGLPNDRFFAVRPEGSVSTLKIQRTERGDSAVYLCASSSEGGAKNIQYFGAGTRLSVL.

This clonotype was seen only a few times. This sequence joins TRBV5-6 and TRBJ2-1; 9 bases are a match to TRBD1. CDR3 size: 14 residues. Germline CDR1 is SGHDT and CDR2 is YYEEEE. V gave up 3 bases and J gave up 7 bases; unmatched junction bases: 5. The CDR3 DNA sequence: TGTGCCAGCAGCTGGGGGACAGGGAGGAATGAGCAGTTCTTC. Protein product: CASSWGTGRNEQFF.

This clonotype was counted a few times. V usage is TRBV7-8 and J usage is TRBJ2-7; D gene uncertain. The CDR3 contains 14 residues. CDR1 is SGHVS and CDR2 is FQNEAQ in the germline V gene. Trimming shortened V by 7 bases and J by 2 bases, and 15 bases separated the two germline ends. CDR3 sequence reads: CASTPYMAAYEQYF. CDR3 coding DNA: TGTGCCAGCACCCCCTACATGGCTGCCTACGAGCAGTACTTC. Supplemented by reference TRBV7-8 and TRBJ2-7, the full variable domain reads GAGVSQSPRYKVAKRGQDVALRCDPISGHVSLFWYQQALGQGPEFLTYFQNEAQLDKSGLPSDRFFAERPEGSVSTLKIQRTQQEDSAVYLCASTPYMAAYEQYFGPGTRLTVT.

The chain uses TRBV5-4 and TRBJ2-2; 9 bases fit TRBD2. CDR1 SGHNT and CDR2 YYREEE come from the germline V gene (reference sequence). The V and J ends lost 5 bases and 2 bases, in that order; junction bases with no gene match: 7. This CDR3 has 16 residues. CDR3 loop: CASSSRTSVNTGELFF. CDR3 nucleotide sequence: TGTGCCAGCAGTTCACGGACTAGCGTAAACACCGGGGAGCTGTTTTTT.

In its sample, this clonotype was seen many times. CDR3 in DNA: TGTGCCAGCAGTTACTCGACGGCGACAGGGGTCACCGGGGAGCTGTTTTTT. It encodes CASSYSTATGVTGELFF. The V gene is TRBV6-5, the J gene TRBJ2-2, with 8 bases aligning to TRBD1. The J segment lost 4 bases and the V segment lost 0 bases, leaving 7 bases of the junction unmatched. This CDR3 spans 17 amino acids. CDR1 and CDR2 from the germline V gene are MNHEY and SVGAGI.

This sequence joins TRBV5-1 and TRBJ2-4, with 9 bases matching TRBD1. The V gene's germline CDR1 is SGHRS and CDR2 YFSETQ. Germline trimming cut 5 bases from V and 7 bases from J; bases unmatched to any gene: 4. The CDR3 consists of 13 residues. CDR3 DNA: TGCGCCAGCAGAACAGGGGGCAGGAACATTCAGTACTTC. Amino acid sequence: CASRTGGRNIQYF. The variable domain in full, with the rest retrieved from reference TRBV5-1 and TRBJ2-4, is KAGVTQTPRYLIKTRGQQVTLSCSPISGHRSVSWYQQTPGQGLQFLFEYFSETQRNKGNFPGRFSGRQFSNSRSEMNVSTLELGDSALYLCASRTGGRNIQYFGAGTRLSVL.

V and J are TRBV11-2 and TRBJ2-7; D possibly corresponds to TRBD1 (5 bases). CDR1 SGHAT and CDR2 FQNNGV come from the germline V gene. CDR3 length: 14 amino acids. V shed 4 bases and J shed 2 bases, with 12 bases lying between them. CDR3 in amino acids: CASSYRIRTYEQYF. The CDR3 DNA is TGTGCCAGCAGCTACAGGATCCGAACCTACGAGCAGTACTTC.

The gene calls are TRBV12-3 or TRBV12-4 and TRBJ2-1; D is ambiguous. The CDR3 is made up of 13 amino acids. V was pared by 1 base and J by 6 bases, with 7 bases between. The CDR3 bases are TGTGCCAGCAGTTTAGGCAGAGTCAATGAGCAGTTCTTC. Its translation: CASSLGRVNEQFF.

Here the CDR3 reads CASSFRQGVFREKLFF. As DNA, the CDR3 is TGTGCCAGCAGCTTTCGGCAGGGGGTTTTCCGTGAAAAACTGTTTTTT. The V and J genes are TRBV5-5 and TRBJ1-4, with 7 bases identical to TRBD1. CDR1 and CDR2 (germline): SGHKS, YYEKEE (reference sequence). CDR3 length: 16 residues. V shed 2 bases, J shed 7 bases, and the junction held 11 bases outside the gene matches.

The chain has TRBV12-3 or TRBV12-4 and TRBJ1-6, with 11 bases aligning to TRBD1. The CDR3 is made up of 16 amino acids. Losses at the gene ends were 6 bases for V and 6 bases for J; bases not matched to a gene: 7. CDR3 loop: CASRWTGGTGNSPLHF. CDR3 coding DNA: TGTGCCAGCAGATGGACAGGGGGCACGGGTAATTCACCCCTCCACTTT.

The gene calls are TRBV6-1 and TRBJ2-1, with 9 nucleotides matching TRBD2. After removal of 0 bases from V and 4 bases from J, the junction contained 1 base not matched to a gene. Germline V CDR1 and CDR2: MNHNS, SASEGT. The CDR3 totals 15 residues. In DNA form, the CDR3 reads TGTGCCAGCAGTGAAGCAACTAGCGGGTACAATGAGCAGTTCTTC. It yields the protein CASSEATSGYNEQFF.

A few counts support this clonotype. The V gene is TRBV6-2 or TRBV6-3, the J gene TRBJ2-3; D remains unclear. Germline V lookup: CDR1 MNHEY, CDR2 SVGEGT. The CDR3 totals 12 residues. V lost 5 bases and J 6 bases, leaving 9 bases between the germline ends. DNA of the CDR3: TGTGCCAGCAGTAGCACTAAGGATACGCAGTATTTT. Encoded protein: CASSSTKDTQYF.

This clonotype appeared many times. CDR3 bases: TGTGCCAGCAGTGTGGACAGGGACGAGACCCAGTACTTC. Translation gives CASSVDRDETQYF. V usage is TRBV7-2 and J usage is TRBJ2-5; 8 positions match TRBD1. The CDR3 consists of 13 residues. The V gene end was trimmed by 6 bases and the J gene end by 5 bases; junction bases not matched to a gene: 5. CDR1 and CDR2 (germline): SGHTA, FQGNSA.

This clonotype was detected only a few times. The chain employs TRBV9 and TRBJ2-2; 9 bases agree with TRBD1. Looked up from germline, CDR1 is SGDLS and CDR2 is YYNGEE. V trimming: 4 bases; J trimming: 2 bases; junction bases outside the gene matches: 9. The CDR3 loop spans 17 amino acids. The CDR3, as DNA: TGTGCCAGCAGCTCGCCAGTGACAGGGGGTAACACCGGGGAGCTGTTTTTT. Translated, it gives CASSSPVTGGNTGELFF.

This clonotype appeared many times. A read error may account for a junction end that differs from germline. The rearrangement uses TRBV7-7 and TRBJ2-1, with D possibly being TRBD2 (5 bases). The CDR3 contains 15 residues. Germline values: CDR1 SSHAT, CDR2 FNYEAQ (reference sequence). CDR3 nucleotide sequence: TGTGCTAGCAGCTTAGCTGGCACCCCGGGGAATGAGCAGTTCTTC. Amino acids: CASSLAGTPGNEQFF.

This clonotype showed up just a few times. CDR3 protein: CASSSDATGGYTF. CDR3 nucleotide sequence: TGTGCCAGCAGCTCAGACGCTACAGGGGGCTACACCTTC. The chain recombines TRBV7-2 with TRBJ1-2, with D possibly matching TRBD1 (6 bases). The V gene's germline CDR1 is SGHTA and CDR2 FQGNSA. This CDR3 is 13 amino acids long. With 4 bases removed from V and 8 bases from J, the gap between germline ends came to 14 bases.

This clonotype was counted ten times or more. The rearrangement uses TRBV27 and TRBJ2-3; 9 bases are shared with TRBD2. CDR1 and CDR2 (germline): MNHEY, SMNVEV (reference sequence). J was trimmed by 2 bases and V by 0 bases; bases with no gene match: 6. This CDR3 has 17 amino acids. The CDR3 here is CASSLSPSGASTDTQYF. The DNA for the CDR3 is TGTGCCAGCAGTTTATCCCCTAGCGGGGCGTCCACAGATACGCAGTATTTT.

This clonotype was detected only a few times. The chain uses TRBV20-1 and TRBJ1-5; TRBD1 might be the D (5 bases). Trimming took off 7 bases at V and 5 bases at J, with 12 bases between the two ends. Looked up from germline, CDR1 is DFQATT and CDR2 is SNEGSKA (reference sequence). This CDR3 is 12 amino acids long. CDR3 DNA: TGCAGTGAAACAGGCCGCTATCAGCCCCAGCATTTT. Its protein product is CSETGRYQPQHF.